Reported below is one T cell receptor (beta chain). Its antigen is as yet unknown. The CDR3 spans 14 residues. In germline, CDR1 is SGHRS, CDR2 YFSETQ. With 2 bases clipped from V and 5 bases from J, the junction kept 4 bases outside the gene matches. This sample stems from a study of cytomegalovirus exposure and HLA in healthy donors. Findings of the study overall: Among the sequence variants, a highly shared cluster was likely an artifact of sequencing. TRBV6-2, TRBV6-3 and some other V segments were unresolvable in 87-base-pair reads.

The PCR made use of 60 Vbeta and 13 Jbeta primers. Data came from immunoSEQ multiplex PCR; TCRdb stores just in-frame clones and leaves some out. The sample records 200,000 to 250,000 clones, under 80% being singletons. The sequencing sample was made of PBMCs. The source of this sequence is a girl aged 2 to 10 in good health and CMV-seronegative. This chain connects TRBV5-1 to TRBJ1-2; 9 bases are shared with TRBD1. The DNA of the CDR3 is TGCGCCAGCAGCTTACAGGGGGCACAGTATGGCTACACCTTC. The encoded protein is CASSLQGAQYGYTF.